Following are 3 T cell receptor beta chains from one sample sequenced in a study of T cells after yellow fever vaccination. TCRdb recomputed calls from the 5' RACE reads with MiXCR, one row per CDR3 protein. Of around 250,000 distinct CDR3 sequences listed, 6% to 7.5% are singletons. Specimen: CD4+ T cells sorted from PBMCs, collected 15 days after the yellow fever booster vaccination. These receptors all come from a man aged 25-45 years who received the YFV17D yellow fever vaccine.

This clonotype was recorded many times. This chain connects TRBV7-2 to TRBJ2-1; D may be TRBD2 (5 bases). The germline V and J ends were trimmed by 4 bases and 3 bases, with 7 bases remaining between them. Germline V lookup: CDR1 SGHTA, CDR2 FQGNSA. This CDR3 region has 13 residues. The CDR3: CASSSTSYNEQFF. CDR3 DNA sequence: TGTGCCAGCAGCTCCACTAGCTACAATGAGCAGTTCTTC.

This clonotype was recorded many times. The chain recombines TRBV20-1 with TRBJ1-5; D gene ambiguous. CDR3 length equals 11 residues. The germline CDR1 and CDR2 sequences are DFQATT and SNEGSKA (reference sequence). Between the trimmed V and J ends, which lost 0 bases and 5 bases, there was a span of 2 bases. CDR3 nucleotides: TGCAGTGCTAGAGATCATCAGCCCCAGCATTTT. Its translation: CSARDHQPQHF.

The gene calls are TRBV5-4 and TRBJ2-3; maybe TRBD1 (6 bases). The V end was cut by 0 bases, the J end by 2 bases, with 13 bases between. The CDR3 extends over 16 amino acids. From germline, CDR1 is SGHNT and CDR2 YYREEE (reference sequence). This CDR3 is CASSLGGRIDTDTQYF. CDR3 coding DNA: TGTGCCAGCAGCTTGGGGGGGCGGATAGACACAGATACGCAGTATTTT.